One sample yielded the 7 T cell receptor beta chains listed below, sequenced in a study of blood T cell repertoires in COVID-19. Measured with immunoSEQ multiplex PCR; TCRdb has only the in-frame clones, and not every one. The repertoire includes some 250,000 clones, roughly 80% of them detected once, and 7.5% sits in the top ten. The source material was peripheral blood. These receptors originate from a woman aged 80 or older with COVID-19, enrolled during active disease.

In this sample, this clone turned up many times. This chain connects TRBV30 to TRBJ1-5; 8 nucleotides line up with TRBD1. The CDR3 is made up of 13 amino acids. Germline CDR1 reads GTSNPN; CDR2 reads SVGIG (reference sequence). V lost 6 bases, J lost 7 bases, and 8 bases stayed unmatched. CDR3 region: CACSTGDSQPQHF. CDR3 in DNA: TGTGCCTGTTCGACAGGGGACAGCCAGCCCCAGCATTTT.

J is TRBJ1-4 and V is TRBV4-3, with 7 bases identical to TRBD1. The trim removed 4 bases at V and 5 bases at J, leaving 10 bases unmatched. Germline V CDR1 and CDR2: LGHNA, YSLEER. The CDR3 length is 16 residues. Here the CDR3 reads CASSRRQGVINEKLFF. CDR3 coding DNA: TGCGCCAGCAGCCGCCGGCAGGGGGTGATAAATGAAAAACTGTTTTTT.

The chain has TRBV2 and TRBJ2-6, with D possibly matching TRBD2 (6 bases). The germline V gene has CDR1 SNHLY and CDR2 FYNNEI. The ends were cut back, 6 bases at V and 0 bases at J, with 12 bases in the middle. The CDR3 covers 16 residues. In DNA, the CDR3 is TGTGCCAGCAGCCTGGAGGGAAGCTCTGGGGCCAACGTCCTGACTTTC. This codes for CASSLEGSSGANVLTF.

The count of this clone is one. V and J are TRBV6-5 and TRBJ2-7, with D possibly TRBD2 on 6 matching bases. The CDR3 consists of 14 residues. V was pared by 4 bases and J by 2 bases, with 12 bases between. Germline CDR1 reads MNHEY; CDR2 reads SVGAGI. CDR3 DNA: TGTGCCAGCAGTTTCTCCGCGGGAACCTACGAGCAGTACTTC. It translates to CASSFSAGTYEQYF.

This clone was detected only a few times. The gene calls are TRBV24-1 and TRBJ1-2; D is unclear. CDR1 is KGHDR, CDR2 SFDVKD, per germline. V was trimmed by 5 bases and J by 4 bases, leaving 10 bases between them. The CDR3 covers 13 residues. The CDR3 sequence: CATSAESGYGYTF. DNA for the CDR3: TGTGCCACCAGTGCGGAGAGCGGCTATGGCTACACCTTC.

The V call is TRBV6-5, the J call TRBJ2-3; 13 bases are a match to TRBD2. The V and J ends lost 3 bases and 4 bases, in that order; junction bases with no gene match: 4. This CDR3 has 16 residues. Germline V lookup: CDR1 MNHEY, CDR2 SVGAGI. CDR3 DNA: TGTGCCAGCAGTTATACACTAGCGGGAGGGCCAGATACGCAGTATTTT. Translated, it gives CASSYTLAGGPDTQYF.

This clone occurred once. The V call is TRBV5-4, the J call TRBJ1-1; 8 nucleotides agree with TRBD1. Germline loops: CDR1 SGHNT, CDR2 YYREEE (reference sequence). This CDR3 has 14 residues. V was pared by 4 bases and J by 2 bases, with 4 bases of the junction left unmatched. The CDR3 region is CASSIGQGNTEAFF. In DNA, the CDR3 is TGTGCCAGCAGCATAGGACAGGGAAACACTGAAGCTTTCTTT.